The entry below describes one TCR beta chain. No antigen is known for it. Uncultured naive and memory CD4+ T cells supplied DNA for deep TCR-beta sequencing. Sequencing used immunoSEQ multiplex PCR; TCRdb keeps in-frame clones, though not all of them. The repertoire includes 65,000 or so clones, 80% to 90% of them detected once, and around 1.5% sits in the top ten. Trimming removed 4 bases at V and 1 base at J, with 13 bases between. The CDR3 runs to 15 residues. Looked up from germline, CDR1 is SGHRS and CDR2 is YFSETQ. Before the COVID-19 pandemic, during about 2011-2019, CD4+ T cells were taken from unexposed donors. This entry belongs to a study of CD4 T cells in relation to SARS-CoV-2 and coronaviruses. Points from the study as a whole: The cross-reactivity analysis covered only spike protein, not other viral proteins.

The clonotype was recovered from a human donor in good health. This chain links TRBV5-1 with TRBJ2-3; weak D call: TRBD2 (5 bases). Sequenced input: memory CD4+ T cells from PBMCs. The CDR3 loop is CASSLGSRGTDTQYF. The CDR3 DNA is TGCGCCAGCAGCCTGGGGTCGCGGGGCACAGATACGCAGTATTTT.